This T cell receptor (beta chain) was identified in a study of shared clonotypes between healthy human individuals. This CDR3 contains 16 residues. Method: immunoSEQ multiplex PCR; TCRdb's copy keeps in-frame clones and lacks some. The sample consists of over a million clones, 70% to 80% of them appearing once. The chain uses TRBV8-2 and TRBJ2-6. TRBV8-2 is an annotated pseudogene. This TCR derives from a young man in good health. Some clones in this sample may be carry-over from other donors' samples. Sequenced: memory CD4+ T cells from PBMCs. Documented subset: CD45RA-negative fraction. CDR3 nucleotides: TGTGGCACAGTATTAGATAACACAAAGTCGGGCCAACGTCTGACTTTC. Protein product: CGTVLDNTKSGQRLTF.